Detailed here is one TCR beta chain. Sequencing was performed with immunoSEQ multiplex PCR; in TCRdb, only in-frame clones are kept and a portion is missing. The sample has about 34,000 clones; approximately 82% are singletons. The V gene's germline CDR1 is KGHDR and CDR2 SFDVKD. Trimming removed 2 bases from V and 2 bases from J, with 12 bases in between. The CDR3 extends over 15 amino acids. The data are from a study of blood T cell repertoires in COVID-19. Sequencing was performed on peripheral blood. The chain recombines TRBV24-1 with TRBJ2-7; the D gene is possibly TRBD2 (6 bases). This receptor was obtained from a man older than 75 with active or convalescent COVID-19. CDR3 in amino acids: CATSDSALATYEQYF. Written as DNA, the CDR3 is TGTGCCACCAGTGATTCGGCCCTAGCGACCTACGAGCAGTACTTC.